The text below deals with one T cell receptor beta chain. Its cognate antigen is unknown. Given a much more abundant clone one base away, this may be a read error. The sample is drawn from a study of T-cell memory formation after mild COVID-19. Across the whole study: TCR clusters mostly belonged to single donors.

TCRdb re-called the 5' RACE reads through MiXCR, storing one row per CDR3 protein. The sample consists of 250,000 to 300,000 distinct CDR3 sequences, 15% to 20% of them appearing once. Germline CDR1 SGHAT, CDR2 FQNNGV. This CDR3 is built from 13 residues. Trimming left V 5 bases short and J 7 bases short, with 11 bases between. Overall study results and limits: Cross-reactive memory seemingly joined, as some responding clones were found in pre-infection memory.

The sample consisted of PBMCs or a T cell subset sorted from them (not recorded which). The clonotype was recovered from a man younger than 30 who had mild COVID-19 (a few samples of this study predate the infection). Cell type and time point are not known. This sequence joins TRBV11-2 and TRBJ1-4; no firm D call. CDR3 protein: CASSPALTEKLFF. The CDR3 nucleotides read TGTGCCAGCAGCCCCGCGTTGACTGAAAAACTGTTTTTT.